The 21 T cell receptor beta chains reported below all come from one sample, sequenced in a study of blood T cell repertoires in COVID-19. Produced via immunoSEQ multiplex PCR; TCRdb's table is partial and in-frame only. The repertoire holds roughly 700,000 clones, around 90% seen once, with over 0.2% in the top ten. Source material: peripheral blood. The receptors come from a woman under 30 with acute or convalescent COVID-19.

This chain uses TRBV20-1 with TRBJ1-1, with D unresolved. Germline values: CDR1 DFQATT, CDR2 SNEGSKA (reference sequence). This CDR3 comprises 10 residues. With 6 bases removed from V and 2 bases from J, the gap between germline ends came to 4 bases. DNA of the CDR3: TGCAGTGCCCATAACACTGAAGCTTTCTTT. It is translated as CSAHNTEAFF.

In its sample, this clone was seen once. This chain links TRBV7-2 with TRBJ1-5; no clear D gene. CDR3 length: 15 amino acids. Trimming cost V 2 bases and J 3 bases, with 11 bases left between them. Germline V gene data show CDR1 as SGHTA and CDR2 as FQGNSA. The CDR3, as DNA: TGTGCCAGCAGCTTATCCGACTCTGCCAATCAGCCCCAGCATTTT. It translates to CASSLSDSANQPQHF.

This chain joins TRBV29-1 and TRBJ2-2; perhaps TRBD1 as D (5 bases). V lost 6 bases and J lost 5, with 16 bases in between. The CDR3 is 14 amino acids. Germline V gene lookup returns CDR1 SQVTM and CDR2 ANQGSEA. The CDR3: CSVAPLQVTGELFF. DNA for the CDR3: TGCAGCGTCGCCCCCCTACAGGTGACCGGGGAGCTGTTTTTT.

V is TRBV30 and J is TRBJ2-3; weak D call: TRBD2 (5 bases). V lost 4 bases and J 1 base, leaving 12 bases between the germline ends. This CDR3 has 14 residues. CDR1 is GTSNPN and CDR2 is SVGIG in the germline V gene (reference sequence). Here the CDR3 reads CAWNGIPGTDTQYF. The CDR3 coding sequence is TGTGCCTGGAACGGGATCCCGGGCACAGATACGCAGTATTTT.

In its sample, this clone was seen a few times. The rearrangement uses TRBV2 and TRBJ1-2; unclear D gene. CDR3 length: 13 amino acids. The V end was cut by 6 bases, the J end by 7 bases, with 15 bases between. The germline CDR1 and CDR2 sequences are SNHLY and FYNNEI. The CDR3 protein is CASRDPVEGGYTF. CDR3 sequence (DNA): TGTGCCAGCAGAGATCCGGTAGAGGGTGGCTACACCTTC.

The chain links TRBV11-2 to TRBJ2-1, with a weak D call TRBD2 (6 bases). The CDR3 loop spans 14 amino acids. V gave up 1 base and J gave up 10 bases, with 14 bases separating them. CDR1 and CDR2 (germline): SGHAT, FQNNGV. CDR3 sequence (DNA): TGTGCCAGCAGCTTAGGACTAGAACAAGGGGAGCAGTTCTTC. This gives the protein CASSLGLEQGEQFF.

V is TRBV2 and J is TRBJ1-2, with TRBD1 identical over 8 bases. V was clipped by 6 bases and J by 8 bases; unmatched bases: 8. There are 13 residues in the CDR3. Germline V gene sequence: CDR1 SNHLY, CDR2 FYNNEI. CDR3 sequence (DNA): TGTGCCAGCAGGGGACGGACAGGGCACGGCTACACCTTC. This encodes CASRGRTGHGYTF.

V is TRBV4-3 and J is TRBJ1-1; D call uncertain. The germline V gene has CDR1 LGHNA and CDR2 YSLEER. This CDR3 contains 15 residues. Trimming removed 0 bases from V and 2 bases from J, with 10 bases in between. CDR3 loop: CASSQEEFTNTEAFF. CDR3 in DNA: TGCGCCAGCAGCCAAGAGGAGTTCACTAACACTGAAGCTTTCTTT.

This chain joins TRBV10-3 and TRBJ2-7, with 9 bases fitting TRBD1. V shed 10 bases, J shed 6 bases, and the junction held 10 bases outside the gene matches. Germline lookup yields CDR1 ENHRY and CDR2 SYGVKD. The CDR3 covers 13 residues. The CDR3: CANSAGTGSEQYF. The CDR3 DNA reads TGTGCCAACTCGGCCGGGACAGGGAGCGAGCAGTACTTC.

This rearrangement joins TRBV19 to TRBJ1-2; TRBD1 matches at 8 bases. Germline values: CDR1 LNHDA, CDR2 SQIVND (reference sequence). Trimming took 2 bases from V and 8 from J; bases not matched to a gene: 16. This CDR3 region has 17 residues. This CDR3 reads CASSILLIGTGEGGYTF. The CDR3 DNA reads as TGTGCCAGTAGTATACTTCTAATCGGGACAGGAGAAGGAGGCTACACCTTC.

CDR3 bases: TGTGCCAGCGCAAGGGCGGGGGGGCGCGAGACCCAGTACTTC. It encodes CASARAGGRETQYF. V and J are TRBV9 and TRBJ2-5, with 9 bases that match TRBD2. Germline trimming cut 7 bases from V and 5 bases from J; bases unmatched to any gene: 9. CDR3 length equals 14 residues. Looked up from germline, CDR1 is SGDLS and CDR2 is YYNGEE.

This sequence joins TRBV20-1 and TRBJ2-7; D gene unclear. The CDR3 is 11 residues long. Germline CDR1 and CDR2: DFQATT and SNEGSKA (reference sequence). V was shortened by 4 bases and J by 4 bases, with 8 bases between the two germline ends. CDR3 in amino acids: CSAIFRYEQYF. The CDR3 DNA follows: TGCAGTGCTATTTTCCGTTACGAGCAGTACTTC.

A single count supports this clone. The CDR3 spells CASSLLGTQNTEAFF. In DNA form, the CDR3 reads TGTGCCAGCAGCTTACTGGGGACTCAGAACACTGAAGCTTTCTTT. The chain carries TRBV7-2 and TRBJ1-1; a possible D gene is TRBD1 (5 bases). Between the trimmed V and J ends, which lost 2 bases and 1 base, there was a span of 11 bases. The CDR3 totals 15 residues. Germline lookup yields CDR1 SGHTA and CDR2 FQGNSA.

This clone was observed a single time. This chain connects TRBV18 to TRBJ2-7; D is possibly TRBD1 (6 bases). Trimming removed 3 bases at V and 5 bases at J, with 14 bases between. The germline gives CDR1 KGHSH, CDR2 LQKENI. The CDR3 contains 14 residues. The CDR3: CASSPLDSRNEQYF. The CDR3 coding sequence is TGTGCCAGCTCACCCCTGGACAGCCGGAACGAGCAGTACTTC.

The chain combines TRBV9 with TRBJ2-4, with 7 bases matching TRBD1. V was clipped by 0 bases and J by 4 bases; unmatched bases: 4. Germline lookup yields CDR1 SGDLS and CDR2 YYNGEE. The CDR3 extends over 15 amino acids. The CDR3 loop reads CASSVEGQRKNIQYF. In nucleotides, the CDR3 is TGTGCCAGCAGCGTAGAGGGACAGCGTAAAAACATTCAGTACTTC.

The rearrangement links TRBV4-1 to TRBJ2-5; no definite D call. V was cut by 3 bases and J by 6 bases, with 8 bases left in between. There are 12 residues in the CDR3. The V gene's germline CDR1 is MGHRA and CDR2 YSYEKL. As DNA, the CDR3 is TGCGCCAGCAGCCATCTTACTCAGACCCAGTACTTC. As protein: CASSHLTQTQYF.

A remark on this clone: One junction end disagrees with the germline gene, perhaps due to a read error. The rearrangement joins TRBV6-5 to TRBJ2-1; weak D call: TRBD2 (5 bases). From germline, CDR1 is MNHEY and CDR2 SVGAGI. The CDR3 loop spans 14 amino acids. Here the CDR3 DNA reads TGTGCCAGCAGTTACTCGGAGGCCTCCAATGAACAGTTCTTC. It specifies CASSYSEASNEQFF.

V is TRBV29-1 and J is TRBJ1-2; the D gene is possibly TRBD1 (5 bases). The V end was cut by 5 bases, the J end by 7 bases, with 8 bases between. CDR3 length equals 10 residues. The germline V gene encodes CDR1 SQVTM and CDR2 ANQGSEA. The CDR3 region has the DNA TGCAGCGTTTCTGGGGCTGGCTACACCTTC. Amino acid sequence: CSVSGAGYTF.

The chain is built from TRBV7-8 and TRBJ1-4; D unresolved. Germline assignment: CDR1 SGHVS and CDR2 FQNEAQ. The CDR3 extends over 12 amino acids. V lost 5 bases and J 7 bases, leaving 8 bases between the germline ends. The CDR3 DNA follows: TGTGCCAGCAGCCAATACAGTGAAAAACTGTTTTTT. It is translated as CASSQYSEKLFF. Filled out from reference TRBV7-8 and TRBJ1-4, the complete variable domain reads GAGVSQSPRYKVAKRGQDVALRCDPISGHVSLFWYQQALGQGPEFLTYFQNEAQLDKSGLPSDRFFAERPEGSVSTLKIQRTQQEDSAVYLCASSQYSEKLFFGSGTQLSVL.

The chain carries TRBV15 and TRBJ1-3, with a weak D call TRBD1 (5 bases). The V end was cut by 0 bases, the J end by 2 bases, with 11 bases between. This CDR3 is built from 16 residues. Germline CDR1 reads LNHNV; CDR2 reads YYDKDF (reference sequence). The CDR3 protein is CATSRDRRGTGNTIYF. The CDR3, as DNA: TGTGCCACCAGCAGAGATAGGAGGGGCACTGGAAACACCATATATTTT.

The chain joins TRBV5-4 to TRBJ1-2; a possible D gene is TRBD1 (6 bases). CDR1 is SGHNT and CDR2 is YYREEE in the germline V gene (reference sequence). The CDR3 is 14 residues long. V lost 4 bases, J lost 5 bases, and 15 bases lay in between. The CDR3 here is CASSPDRTAYGYTF. In DNA form, the CDR3 reads TGTGCCAGCAGCCCGGACCGGACAGCATATGGCTACACCTTC.